This note documents a single T cell receptor beta chain sequence. These data originate in a study of blood T cell repertoires in COVID-19. The CDR3 runs to 13 residues. V lost 6 bases to trimming and J lost 10 bases, with 18 bases between them. Germline V CDR1 and CDR2: MNHEY, SVGAGI. In the original analysis: By means of reference gene primer amplification, nucleated cell counts were estimated. Measured with immunoSEQ multiplex PCR; TCRdb has only the in-frame clones, and not every one. V, J and clone size are taken as reported in that table, and D and trimming were inferred from the DNA itself. The sample lists 45,000 to 50,000 clones; 88% were seen once.

The chain links TRBV6-5 to TRBJ1-2; unclear D gene. The clonotype was recovered from a man aged 50-60 years with acute or convalescent COVID-19. Sequencing input: peripheral blood. The CDR3 region has the DNA TGTGCCAGCAGCAGCGGCCAGAACTACTACTACACCTTC. This gives the protein CASSSGQNYYYTF.